This T cell receptor beta chain was found in a study of CD8+CD57+ T cells in acquired aplastic anemia. Many counts were recorded for this clonotype. Profiling that covered TCR beta VDJ and CDR3 relied on genomic DNA as its template. TCRdb called the reads again in MiXCR, with one record for every CDR3 protein. The table shows around 400,000 distinct CDR3 sequences, with about two thirds occurring only once. Germline lookup yields CDR1 SEHNR and CDR2 FQNEAQ (reference sequence). The CDR3 runs to 15 residues. The V end was cut by 4 bases, the J end by 9 bases, with 16 bases between. Source material: sorted CD4+, CD8+, or CD8+CD57+ T cells (not recorded which) from PBMCs. This chain connects TRBV7-9 to TRBJ1-6; no definite D call. The source of this sequence is a human donor in good health, serving as a control. The CDR3 loop is CASSSWVTVGSPLHF. CDR3 DNA sequence: TGTGCCAGCAGCTCATGGGTTACTGTTGGTTCACCCCTCCACTTT.